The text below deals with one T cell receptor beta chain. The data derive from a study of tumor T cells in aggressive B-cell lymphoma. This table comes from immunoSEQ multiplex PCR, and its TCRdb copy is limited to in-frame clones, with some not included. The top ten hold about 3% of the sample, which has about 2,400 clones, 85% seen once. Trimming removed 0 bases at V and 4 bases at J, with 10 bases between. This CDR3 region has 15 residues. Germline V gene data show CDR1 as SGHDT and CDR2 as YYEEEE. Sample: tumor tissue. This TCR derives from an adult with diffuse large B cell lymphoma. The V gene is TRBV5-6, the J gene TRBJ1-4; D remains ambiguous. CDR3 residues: CASSLVQAFNEKLFF. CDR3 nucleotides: TGTGCCAGCAGCTTGGTCCAGGCGTTTAATGAAAAACTGTTTTTT.